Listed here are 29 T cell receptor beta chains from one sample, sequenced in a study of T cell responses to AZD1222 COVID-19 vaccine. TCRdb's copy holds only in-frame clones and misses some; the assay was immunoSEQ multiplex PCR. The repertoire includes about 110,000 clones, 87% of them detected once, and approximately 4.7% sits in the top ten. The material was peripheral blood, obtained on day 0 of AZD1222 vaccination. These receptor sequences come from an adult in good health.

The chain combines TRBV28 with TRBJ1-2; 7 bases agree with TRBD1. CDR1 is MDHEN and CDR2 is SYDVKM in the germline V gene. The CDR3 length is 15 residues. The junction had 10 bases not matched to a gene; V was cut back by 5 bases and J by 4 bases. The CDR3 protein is CASSRTGAEAYGYTF. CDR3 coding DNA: TGTGCCAGCAGTCGAACAGGGGCGGAAGCCTATGGCTACACCTTC.

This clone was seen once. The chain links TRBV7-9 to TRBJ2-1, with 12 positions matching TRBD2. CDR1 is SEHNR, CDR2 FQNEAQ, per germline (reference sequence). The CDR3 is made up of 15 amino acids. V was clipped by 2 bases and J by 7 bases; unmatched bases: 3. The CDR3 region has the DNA TGTGCCAGCAGCTTACGTCTAGCGGGAGGGAATGAGCAGTTCTTC. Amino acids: CASSLRLAGGNEQFF.

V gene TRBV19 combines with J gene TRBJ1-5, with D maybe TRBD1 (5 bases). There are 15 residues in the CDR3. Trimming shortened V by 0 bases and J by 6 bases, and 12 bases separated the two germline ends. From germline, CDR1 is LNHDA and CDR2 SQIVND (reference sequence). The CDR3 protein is CASSIDTRGGQPQHF. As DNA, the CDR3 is TGTGCCAGTAGTATAGATACGCGGGGCGGTCAGCCCCAGCATTTT.

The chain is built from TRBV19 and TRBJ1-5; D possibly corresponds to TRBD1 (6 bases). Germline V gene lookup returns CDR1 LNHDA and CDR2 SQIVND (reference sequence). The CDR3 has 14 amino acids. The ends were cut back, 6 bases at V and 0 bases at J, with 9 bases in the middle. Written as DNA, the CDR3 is TGTGCCAGTAGCGGGACACCTAGCAATCAGCCCCAGCATTTT. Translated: CASSGTPSNQPQHF.

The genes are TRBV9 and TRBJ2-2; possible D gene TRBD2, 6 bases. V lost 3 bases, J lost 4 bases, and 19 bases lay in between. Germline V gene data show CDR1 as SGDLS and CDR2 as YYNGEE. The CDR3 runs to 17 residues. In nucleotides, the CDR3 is TGTGCCAGCAGCGGCCTTTCGAAGAGGCGGGGCACCGGGGAGCTGTTTTTT. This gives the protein CASSGLSKRRGTGELFF. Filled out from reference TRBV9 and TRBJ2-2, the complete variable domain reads DSGVTQTPKHLITATGQRVTLRCSPRSGDLSVYWYQQSLDQGLQFLIQYYNGEERAKGNILERFSAQQFPDLHSELNLSSLELGDSALYFCASSGLSKRRGTGELFFGEGSRLTVL.

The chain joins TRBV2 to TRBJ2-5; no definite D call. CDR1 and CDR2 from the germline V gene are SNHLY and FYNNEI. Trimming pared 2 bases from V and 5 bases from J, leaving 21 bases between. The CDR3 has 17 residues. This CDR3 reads CASSERGNLFTVETQYF. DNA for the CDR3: TGTGCCAGCAGTGAACGTGGCAACTTATTTACGGTGGAGACCCAGTACTTC.

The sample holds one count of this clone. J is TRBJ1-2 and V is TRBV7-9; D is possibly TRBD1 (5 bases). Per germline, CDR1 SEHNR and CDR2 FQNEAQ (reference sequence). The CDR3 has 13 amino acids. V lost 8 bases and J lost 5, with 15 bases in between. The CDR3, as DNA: TGTGCCAGCGTGCGGGACGCGGGATATGGCTACACCTTC. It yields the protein CASVRDAGYGYTF.

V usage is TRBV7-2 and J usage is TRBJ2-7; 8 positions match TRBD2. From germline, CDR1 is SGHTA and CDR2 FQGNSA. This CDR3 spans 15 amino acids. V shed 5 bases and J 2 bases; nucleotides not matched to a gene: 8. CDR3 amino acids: CASSAGGDITYEQYF. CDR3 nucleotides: TGTGCCAGCAGCGCCGGGGGGGACATCACCTACGAGCAGTACTTC.

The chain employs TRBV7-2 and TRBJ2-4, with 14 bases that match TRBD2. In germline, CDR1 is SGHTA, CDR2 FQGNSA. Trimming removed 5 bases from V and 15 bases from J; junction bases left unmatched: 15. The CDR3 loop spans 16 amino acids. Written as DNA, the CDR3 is TGTGCCAGCAGCCCCGTCCTGACTAGCGGGAGGGGTCTGAGGTACTTC. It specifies CASSPVLTSGRGLRYF.

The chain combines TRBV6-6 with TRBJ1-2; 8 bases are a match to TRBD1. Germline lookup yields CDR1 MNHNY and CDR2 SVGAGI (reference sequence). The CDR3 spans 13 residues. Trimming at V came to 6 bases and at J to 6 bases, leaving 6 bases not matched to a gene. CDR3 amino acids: CASSSDRGHGYTF. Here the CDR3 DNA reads TGTGCCAGCAGCTCCGACAGGGGACATGGCTACACCTTC.

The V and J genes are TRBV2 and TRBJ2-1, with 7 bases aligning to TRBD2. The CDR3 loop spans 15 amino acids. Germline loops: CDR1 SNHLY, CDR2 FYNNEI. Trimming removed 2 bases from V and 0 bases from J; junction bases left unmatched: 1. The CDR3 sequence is CASSERGGSYNEQFF. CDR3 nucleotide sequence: TGTGCCAGCAGTGAACGCGGGGGCTCCTACAATGAGCAGTTCTTC.

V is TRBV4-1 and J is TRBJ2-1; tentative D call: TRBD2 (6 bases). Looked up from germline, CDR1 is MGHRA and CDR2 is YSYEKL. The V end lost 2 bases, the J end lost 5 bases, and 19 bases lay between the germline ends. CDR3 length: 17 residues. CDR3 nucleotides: TGCGCCAGCAGCCAAAGGACTATCCTCTCTAGCGACAATGAGCAGTTCTTC. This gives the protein CASSQRTILSSDNEQFF.

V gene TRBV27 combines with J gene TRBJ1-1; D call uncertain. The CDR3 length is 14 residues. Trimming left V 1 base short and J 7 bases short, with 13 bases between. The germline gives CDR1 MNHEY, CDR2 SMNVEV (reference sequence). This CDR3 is CASSLWGGPREAFF. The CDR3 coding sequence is TGTGCCAGCAGTTTATGGGGAGGGCCTCGTGAAGCTTTCTTT.

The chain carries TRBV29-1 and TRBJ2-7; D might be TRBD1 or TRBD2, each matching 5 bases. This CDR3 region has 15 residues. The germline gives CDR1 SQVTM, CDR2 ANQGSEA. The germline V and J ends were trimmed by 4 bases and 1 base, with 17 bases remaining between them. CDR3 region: CSVAGQPPSSYEQYF. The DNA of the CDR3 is TGCAGCGTTGCGGGGCAGCCCCCCTCGTCCTACGAGCAGTACTTC.

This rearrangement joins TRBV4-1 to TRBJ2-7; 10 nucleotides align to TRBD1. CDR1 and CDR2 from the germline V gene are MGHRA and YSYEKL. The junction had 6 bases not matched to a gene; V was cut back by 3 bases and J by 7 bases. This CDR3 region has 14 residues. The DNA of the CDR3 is TGCGCCAGCAGCCAGGGACAGGGGAACGGGGAGCAGTACTTC. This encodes CASSQGQGNGEQYF.

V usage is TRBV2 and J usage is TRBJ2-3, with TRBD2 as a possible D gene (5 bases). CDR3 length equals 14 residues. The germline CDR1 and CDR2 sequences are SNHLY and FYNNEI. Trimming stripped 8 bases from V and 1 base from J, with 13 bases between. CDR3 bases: TGTGCCAGCGCTAGCATAGCCGGCACAGATACGCAGTATTTT. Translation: CASASIAGTDTQYF.

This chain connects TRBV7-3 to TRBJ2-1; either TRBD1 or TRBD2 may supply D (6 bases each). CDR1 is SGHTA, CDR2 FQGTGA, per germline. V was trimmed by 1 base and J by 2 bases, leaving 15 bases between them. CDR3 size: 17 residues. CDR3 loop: CASSLRVPGAAYNEQFF. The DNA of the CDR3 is TGTGCCAGCAGCTTAAGGGTCCCGGGGGCCGCCTACAATGAGCAGTTCTTC.

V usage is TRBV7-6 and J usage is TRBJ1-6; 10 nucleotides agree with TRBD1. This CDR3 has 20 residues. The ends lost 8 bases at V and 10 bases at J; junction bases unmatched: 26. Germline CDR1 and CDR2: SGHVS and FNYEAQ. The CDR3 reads CASGIKPRQGAFLIKSPLHF. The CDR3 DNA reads TGTGCCAGCGGAATTAAACCGAGACAGGGGGCTTTTCTGATTAAATCACCCCTCCACTTT.

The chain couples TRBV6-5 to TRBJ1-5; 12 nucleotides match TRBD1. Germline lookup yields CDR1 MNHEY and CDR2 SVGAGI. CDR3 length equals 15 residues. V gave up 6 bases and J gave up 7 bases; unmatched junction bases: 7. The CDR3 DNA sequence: TGTGCCAGCAGACCTTATGGGACAGGGGGCCAGCCCCAGCATTTT. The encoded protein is CASRPYGTGGQPQHF.

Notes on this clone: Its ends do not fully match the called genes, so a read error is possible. As DNA, the CDR3 is TGCGCCAGTAGCTTCGTCACAGGCAATTCACCCCTCCACTTT. Translated: CASSFVTGNSPLHF. This chain joins TRBV5-1 and TRBJ1-6, with D perhaps matching TRBD1 (5 bases). The CDR3 extends over 14 amino acids. Germline values: CDR1 SGHRS, CDR2 YFSETQ. Variable domain in full (rest from reference TRBV5-1 and TRBJ1-6): KAGVTQTPRYLIKTRGQQVTLSCSPISGHRSVSWYQQTPGQGLQFLFEYFSETQRNKGNFPGRFSGRQFSNSRSEMNVSTLELGDSALYLCASSFVTGNSPLHFGNGTRLTVT.

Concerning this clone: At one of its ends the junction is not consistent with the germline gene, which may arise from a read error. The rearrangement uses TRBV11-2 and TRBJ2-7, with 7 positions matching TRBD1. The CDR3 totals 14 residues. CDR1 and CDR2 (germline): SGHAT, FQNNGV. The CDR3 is CASRLGQESYEQHF. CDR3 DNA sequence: TGTGCCAGCAGACTAGGACAGGAGTCCTACGAGCAGCACTTC.

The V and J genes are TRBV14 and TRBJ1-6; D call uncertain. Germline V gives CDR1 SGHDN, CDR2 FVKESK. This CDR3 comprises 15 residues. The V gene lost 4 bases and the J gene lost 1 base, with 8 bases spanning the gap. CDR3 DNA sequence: TGTGCCAGCAGCCCTCGGGTTTCCTATAATTCACCCCTCCACTTT. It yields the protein CASSPRVSYNSPLHF. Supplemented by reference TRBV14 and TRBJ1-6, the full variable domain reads EAGVTQFPSHSVIEKGQTVTLRCDPISGHDNLYWYRRVMGKEIKFLLHFVKESKQDESGMPNNRFLAERTGGTYSTLKVQPAELEDSGVYFCASSPRVSYNSPLHFGNGTRLTVT.

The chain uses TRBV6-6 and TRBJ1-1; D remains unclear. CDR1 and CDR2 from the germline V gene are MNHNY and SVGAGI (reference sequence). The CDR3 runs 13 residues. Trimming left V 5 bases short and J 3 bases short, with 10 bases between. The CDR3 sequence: CASSHKRDTEAFF. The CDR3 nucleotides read TGTGCCAGCAGTCATAAGAGAGACACTGAAGCTTTCTTT.

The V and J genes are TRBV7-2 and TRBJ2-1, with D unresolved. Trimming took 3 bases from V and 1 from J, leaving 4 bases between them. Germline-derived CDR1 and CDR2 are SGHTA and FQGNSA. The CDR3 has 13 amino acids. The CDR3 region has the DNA TGTGCCAGCAGCTTTCTTTCCTACAATGAGCAGTTCTTC. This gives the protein CASSFLSYNEQFF.

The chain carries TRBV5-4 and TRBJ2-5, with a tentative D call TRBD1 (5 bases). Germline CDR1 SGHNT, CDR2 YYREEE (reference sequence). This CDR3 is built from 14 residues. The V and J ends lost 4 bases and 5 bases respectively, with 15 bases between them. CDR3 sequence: CASSQGHPGETQYF. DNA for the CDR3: TGTGCCAGCAGCCAAGGACACCCTGGGGAGACCCAGTACTTC.

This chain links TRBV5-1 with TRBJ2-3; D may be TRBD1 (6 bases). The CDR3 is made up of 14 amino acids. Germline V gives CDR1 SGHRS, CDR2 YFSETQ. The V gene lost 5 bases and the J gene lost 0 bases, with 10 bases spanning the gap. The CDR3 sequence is CASRRTESTDTQYF. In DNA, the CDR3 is TGCGCCAGCAGGAGGACAGAAAGCACAGATACGCAGTATTTT.

The CDR3 loop is CASTRGDQPQHF. The CDR3 DNA is TGTGCCAGTACCAGGGGGGATCAGCCCCAGCATTTT. The genes are TRBV19 and TRBJ1-5; 7 nucleotides agree with TRBD1. Germline CDR1 reads LNHDA; CDR2 reads SQIVND (reference sequence). V lost 7 bases and J lost 5; bases outside the gene matches: 2. This CDR3 region has 12 residues.

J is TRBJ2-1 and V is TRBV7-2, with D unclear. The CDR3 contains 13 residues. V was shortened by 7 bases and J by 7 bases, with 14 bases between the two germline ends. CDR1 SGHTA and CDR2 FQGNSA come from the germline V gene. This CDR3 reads CASTTTPGNEQFF. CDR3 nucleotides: TGTGCCAGCACCACAACCCCTGGGAATGAGCAGTTCTTC.

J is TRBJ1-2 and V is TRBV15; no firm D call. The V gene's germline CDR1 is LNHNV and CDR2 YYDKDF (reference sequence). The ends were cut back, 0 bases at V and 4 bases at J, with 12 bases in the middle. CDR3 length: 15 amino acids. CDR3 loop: CATSRDRGNSYGYTF. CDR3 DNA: TGTGCCACCAGCAGAGATCGTGGCAATTCCTATGGCTACACCTTC. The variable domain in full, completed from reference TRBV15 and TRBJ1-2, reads DAMVIQNPRYQVTQFGKPVTLSCSQTLNHNVMYWYQQKSSQAPKLLFHYYDKDFNNEADTPDNFQSRRPNTSFCFLDIRSPGLGDTAMYLCATSRDRGNSYGYTFGSGTRLTVV.